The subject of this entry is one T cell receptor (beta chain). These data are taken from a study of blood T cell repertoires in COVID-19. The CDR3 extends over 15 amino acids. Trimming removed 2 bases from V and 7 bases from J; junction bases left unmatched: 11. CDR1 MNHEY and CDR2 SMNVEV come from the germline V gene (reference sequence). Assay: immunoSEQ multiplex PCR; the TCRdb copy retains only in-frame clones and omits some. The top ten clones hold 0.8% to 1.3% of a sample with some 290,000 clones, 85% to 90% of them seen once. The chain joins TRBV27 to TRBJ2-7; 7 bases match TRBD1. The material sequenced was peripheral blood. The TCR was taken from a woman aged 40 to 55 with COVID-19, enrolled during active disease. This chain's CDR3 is CASSLKTRTGDEQYF. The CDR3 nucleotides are TGTGCCAGCAGTTTAAAAACCAGAACAGGGGATGAGCAGTACTTC.